This TCR beta chain comes out of a study of blood T cell repertoires in COVID-19. Clones were sequenced by immunoSEQ multiplex PCR, and TCRdb holds only the in-frame ones, with some missing. This table has about 140,000 clones, approximately 87% appearing once. The J segment lost 4 bases and the V segment lost 0 bases, leaving 6 bases of the junction unmatched. Germline-derived CDR1 and CDR2 are LGHNA and YSLEER. The CDR3 extends over 16 amino acids. This clonotype was obtained from a man aged 50-59 years with active COVID-19. The chain recombines TRBV4-3 with TRBJ2-5, with 9 bases identical to TRBD2. Sequenced material: peripheral blood. This CDR3 reads CASSQDGLAPTETQYF. CDR3 in DNA: TGCGCCAGCAGCCAAGATGGACTAGCGCCAACAGAGACCCAGTACTTC.